This T cell receptor beta chain was recorded in a study of blood T cell repertoires in COVID-19. Study-level information: COVID-19 samples collected from the United States, Italy and Spain covered acute and convalescent phases. PBMCs, B-cell-depleted T cells, or T cells were the source of the cDNA or gDNA that made up the material.

V gave up 3 bases and J gave up 4 bases, with 18 bases separating them. CDR3 length: 16 amino acids. The germline V gene encodes CDR1 LGHDT and CDR2 YNNKEL (reference sequence). Some clones are missing from TCRdb's copy, which holds only in-frame ones; the method was immunoSEQ multiplex PCR. The sample lists 99,000 or so clones, approximately 72% seen once, with around 19% in the top ten. This TCR derives from a woman in her seventies with acute or convalescent COVID-19. This chain joins TRBV3-1 (or the pseudogene TRBV3-2) and TRBJ1-1; the D gene is possibly TRBD1 (6 bases). The sample was peripheral blood. The CDR3 spells CASSQGTGRGTTEAFF. CDR3 coding DNA: TGTGCCAGCAGCCAGGGTACAGGGCGGGGGACCACTGAAGCTTTCTTT.